The rows below give T cell receptor beta chains drawn from one sample of a study of siplizumab effects on memory and regulatory T cells. Assay used: immunoSEQ multiplex PCR; TCRdb lists only in-frame clones, some missing. Here the sample spans 56,000 or so clones, 95% to 98% being singletons. Sequences were obtained from naive CD8+ T cells sorted from blood. The receptors stem from a human donor in good health. Both conserved end residues are part of each CDR3. A D gene is named only where the DNA matches it firmly. Clone size is not always given. Where it is, it says once, few, many or a class for expanded clones.

TRBJ2-7 TRBD2 . TRBV28 CASSARLAGGLYEQYF TGTGCCAGCAGTGCCCGACTAGCGGGAGGGCTTTACGAGCAGTACTTC
TRBJ1-3 TRBD1 once TRBV6-1 CASRTGPLSGNTIYF TGTGCCAGCAGGACAGGGCCCCTCTCTGGAAACACCATATATTTT
TRBJ1-1 . . TRBV29-1 CSVAGRTNTEAFF TGCAGCGTTGCTGGCAGGACGAACACTGAAGCTTTCTTT
TRBJ1-6 . . TRBV23-1 CASRAQSAYNSPLHF TGCGCCAGCAGAGCTCAGTCCGCCTATAATTCACCCCTCCACTTT
TRBJ1-5 TRBD1 . TRBV19 CASSRAGGNQPQHF TGTGCCAGTAGTAGAGCAGGGGGGAATCAGCCCCAGCATTTT
TRBJ1-1 . . TRBV11-3 CASSLVGGEAFF TGTGCCAGCAGCTTAGTGGGCGGAGAAGCTTTCTTT
TRBJ2-1 . . TRBV19 CASSILATNEQFF TGTGCCAGTAGTATTTTAGCGACTAATGAGCAGTTCTTC
TRBJ2-7 TRBD2 . TRBV5-4 CASSPGLVFSYEQYF TGTGCCAGCAGTCCGGGACTAGTTTTCTCCTACGAGCAGTACTTC
TRBJ1-6 TRBD1 . TRBV6-1 CASSEIGTGPSNSPLHF TGTGCCAGCAGTGAAATCGGGACAGGCCCTTCTAATTCACCCCTCCACTTT
TRBJ1-2 . . TRBV6-5 CASSYSGRANYGYTF TGTGCCAGCAGTTACTCAGGGAGAGCTAACTATGGCTACACCTTC
TRBJ1-2 TRBD1 once TRBV28 CASKQGSGYTF TGTGCCAGCAAACAGGGGTCTGGCTACACCTTC
TRBJ1-1 . . TRBV5-8 CASSFPLTESNTEAFF TGTGCCAGCAGCTTCCCCCTGACAGAGTCGAACACTGAAGCTTTCTTT
TRBJ1-3 . . TRBV11-2 CASSLDWPGVSVSGNTIYF TGTGCCAGCAGCTTAGACTGGCCCGGCGTCTCCGTCTCTGGAAACACCATATATTTT
TRBJ1-3 TRBD1 . TRBV25-1 CASSGTGGVFVDTIYF TGTGCCAGCAGTGGGACAGGGGGCGTATTTGTGGACACCATATATTTT
TRBJ2-2 TRBD2 . TRBV4-1 CASSQVRSGGRHTGELFF TGCGCCAGCAGCCAAGTCCGTTCGGGCGGGAGGCACACTGGGGAGCTGTTTTTT
TRBJ2-7 TRBD1 . TRBV28 CASSYSPTGSSYEQYF TGTGCCAGCAGTTATAGCCCGACAGGGAGCTCCTACGAGCAGTACTTC
TRBJ1-1 . . TRBV7-6 CASSLDVGFMNTEAFF TGTGCCAGCAGCTTAGACGTGGGATTTATGAACACTGAAGCTTTCTTT
TRBJ2-7 . . TRBV5-6 CASREWGTYEQYF TGTGCCAGCAGAGAGTGGGGCACCTACGAGCAGTACTTC
TRBJ1-2 . . TRBV5-8 CASVGGNVRGYTF TGTGCCAGCGTGGGGGGGAACGTAAGGGGCTACACCTTC
TRBJ2-5 . . TRBV5-4 CASSISGRPLKETQYF TGTGCCAGCAGTATCTCGGGGAGGCCATTAAAAGAGACCCAGTACTTC
TRBJ2-7 . . TRBV7-9 CASSSLSQGGYEQYF TGTGCCAGCAGCTCTCTAAGTCAGGGGGGCTACGAGCAGTACTTC
TRBJ1-3 . . TRBV28 CASSPILVVGGNTIYF TGTGCCAGCAGTCCAATCCTCGTTGTGGGTGGAAACACCATATATTTT
TRBJ2-2 . . TRBV5-6 CASSFSDNTGELFF TGTGCCAGCAGCTTTAGCGATAACACCGGGGAGCTGTTTTTT